Shown below are 14 T cell receptor beta chains from a single sample sequenced in a study of blood T cells in healthy people across ages. It was with a sample-barcoded 5' primer and a J-beta primer mix that a second PCR of roughly 7 to 12 cycles was run. TCRdb re-derived calls from the 5' RACE reads in MiXCR, one entry per CDR3 protein. The sample contains 650,000 to 1,000,000 distinct CDR3 sequences, 36% of which appear only once. Sequenced material: blood. The receptors come from a man younger than 30 in good health.

The chain combines TRBV19 with TRBJ2-2; no clear D. V dropped 1 base and J dropped 8 bases, with 11 bases sitting between them. This CDR3 is built from 14 residues. Germline V CDR1 and CDR2: LNHDA, SQIVND (reference sequence). Written as DNA, the CDR3 is TGTGCCAGTAGTATAGCCCCGAACGTGGGGGAGCTGTTTTTT. It specifies CASSIAPNVGELFF.

The chain joins TRBV20-1 to TRBJ2-5; 8 nucleotides match TRBD2. V gave up 2 bases and J gave up 11 bases; unmatched junction bases: 19. CDR3 size: 16 residues. Per germline, CDR1 DFQATT and CDR2 SNEGSKA (reference sequence). This chain's CDR3 is CSARYTRGASYNEQYF. DNA for the CDR3: TGCAGTGCTAGATACACGCGGGGGGCCTCCTACAATGAGCAGTACTTC.

This clonotype appeared a few times. The genes are TRBV4-2 and TRBJ1-6; D gene uncertain. The V gene lost 1 base and the J gene lost 6 bases, with 10 bases spanning the gap. Germline assignment: CDR1 LGHNA and CDR2 YNFKEQ. This CDR3 spans 15 amino acids. The CDR3 region is CASSQVGSSNSPLHF. The CDR3 region has the DNA TGTGCCAGCAGCCAAGTCGGGAGCAGTAATTCACCCCTCCACTTT.

J is TRBJ2-3 and V is TRBV5-1, with D maybe TRBD1 (6 bases). V was clipped by 5 bases and J by 2 bases, with 18 bases between them. The CDR3 sequence is 16 residues long. Germline V gives CDR1 SGHRS, CDR2 YFSETQ. Written as DNA, the CDR3 is TGCGCCAGCAGTGGCCCCTTAGAGGGGGACACAGATACGCAGTATTTT. Residues: CASSGPLEGDTDTQYF.

The sample holds many counts of this clonotype. The CDR3 protein is CSVGGTASSNQPQHF. CDR3 DNA: TGCAGCGTTGGAGGGACAGCCTCGAGCAATCAGCCCCAGCATTTT. This chain connects TRBV29-1 to TRBJ1-5, with 7 bases aligning to TRBD1. Germline V gives CDR1 SQVTM, CDR2 ANQGSEA. J gave up 1 base and V 4 bases, and 7 bases lay outside the gene matches. The length of the CDR3 is 15 residues.

This clonotype occurred once. The chain carries TRBV7-2 and TRBJ2-7; D not resolved. V was shortened by 2 bases and J by 3 bases, with 5 bases between the two germline ends. The CDR3 runs to 12 residues. The germline V gene encodes CDR1 SGHTA and CDR2 FQGNSA. CDR3 residues: CASSLWLYEQYF. CDR3 bases: TGTGCCAGCAGCTTATGGCTCTACGAGCAGTACTTC. Variable domain in full (rest from reference TRBV7-2 and TRBJ2-7): GAGVSQSPSNKVTEKGKDVELRCDPISGHTALYWYRQSLGQGLEFLIYFQGNSAPDKSGLPSDRFSAERTGGSVSTLTIQRTQQEDSAVYLCASSLWLYEQYFGPGTRLTVT.

This clonotype was detected ten times or more. The J gene is TRBJ1-2, the V gene TRBV29-1; 9 bases line up with TRBD1. CDR1 and CDR2 (germline): SQVTM, ANQGSEA. J was trimmed by 6 bases and V by 1 base; bases with no gene match: 6. The CDR3 is 14 residues long. The DNA for the CDR3 is TGCAGCGTTGAAGGGGGACAGGGATCGGATGGCTACACCTTC. This gives the protein CSVEGGQGSDGYTF.

With respect to this clonotype: This may stem from a read error, because a much larger clone lies one nucleotide away. The chain is built from TRBV10-3 and TRBJ1-1; D is uncertain. This CDR3 comprises 13 residues. The germline V gene encodes CDR1 ENHRY and CDR2 SYGVKD. The DNA of the CDR3 is TGTGTCATCCGTACAAGGGAGAACACTGAAGCTTTCTTT. Protein sequence: CVIRTRENTEAFF.

In its sample, this clonotype was seen a few times. The rearrangement uses TRBV28 and TRBJ1-4; the D gene is possibly TRBD1 (6 bases). V dropped 7 bases and J dropped 8 bases, with 17 bases sitting between them. The CDR3 runs to 14 residues. In germline, CDR1 is MDHEN, CDR2 SYDVKM. The CDR3 here is CASTAGAGVEKLFF. The CDR3 bases are TGTGCCAGCACCGCCGGGGCAGGGGTCGAAAAACTGTTTTTT.

The V and J genes are TRBV4-1 and TRBJ2-5; maybe TRBD2 (5 bases). The germline V gene encodes CDR1 MGHRA and CDR2 YSYEKL. The CDR3 covers 13 residues. V was shortened by 1 base and J by 11 bases, with 14 bases between the two germline ends. The CDR3: CASSQGPGLEQYF. The CDR3 coding sequence is TGCGCCAGCAGCCAAGGGCCAGGACTGGAGCAGTACTTC.

This clonotype was seen a few times. The chain carries TRBV20-1 and TRBJ2-3; 8 nucleotides align to TRBD2. This CDR3 is built from 16 residues. Losses at the gene ends were 0 bases for V and 1 base for J; bases not matched to a gene: 6. Looked up from germline, CDR1 is DFQATT and CDR2 is SNEGSKA (reference sequence). CDR3 DNA sequence: TGCAGTGCTAGAGAATCCGGGGGGGGTGGCACAGATACGCAGTATTTT. It encodes CSARESGGGGTDTQYF.

The CDR3 DNA reads as TGTGCCAGCAGTACCGGGGGCAGCGGGGGGTACAATGAGCAGTTCTTC. This codes for CASSTGGSGGYNEQFF. The genes are TRBV7-2 and TRBJ2-1; 9 bases agree with TRBD2. This CDR3 has 16 amino acids. Trimming cost V 6 bases and J 4 bases; bases outside gene matches: 10. Looked up from germline, CDR1 is SGHTA and CDR2 is FQGNSA.

The chain uses TRBV7-2 and TRBJ2-2; TRBD2 aligns across 9 bases. V gave up 7 bases and J gave up 7 bases; unmatched junction bases: 4. From germline, CDR1 is SGHTA and CDR2 FQGNSA. CDR3 length equals 13 residues. The CDR3 here is CASNQAGGGELFF. The CDR3 DNA is TGTGCCAGCAACCAAGCGGGGGGCGGGGAGCTGTTTTTT.

J is TRBJ2-2 and V is TRBV5-1, with TRBD2 as a possible D gene (5 bases). The ends were cut back, 3 bases at V and 0 bases at J, with 12 bases in the middle. This CDR3 has 16 residues. Germline V gene lookup returns CDR1 SGHRS and CDR2 YFSETQ. This CDR3 reads CASSSMAGANTGELFF. CDR3 nucleotide sequence: TGCGCCAGCAGCTCCATGGCGGGCGCGAACACCGGGGAGCTGTTTTTT.